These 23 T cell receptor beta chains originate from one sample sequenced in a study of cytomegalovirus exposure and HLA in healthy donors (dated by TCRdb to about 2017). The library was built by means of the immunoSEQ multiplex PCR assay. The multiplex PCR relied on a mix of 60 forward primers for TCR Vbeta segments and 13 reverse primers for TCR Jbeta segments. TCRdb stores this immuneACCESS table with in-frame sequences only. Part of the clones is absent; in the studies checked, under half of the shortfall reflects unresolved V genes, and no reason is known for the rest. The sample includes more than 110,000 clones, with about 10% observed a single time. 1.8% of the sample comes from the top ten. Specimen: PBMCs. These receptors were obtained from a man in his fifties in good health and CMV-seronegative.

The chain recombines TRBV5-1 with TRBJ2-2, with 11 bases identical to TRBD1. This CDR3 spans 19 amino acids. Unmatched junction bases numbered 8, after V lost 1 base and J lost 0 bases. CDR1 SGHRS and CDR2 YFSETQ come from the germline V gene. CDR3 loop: CASSLPSGTGGANTGELFF. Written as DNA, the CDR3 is TGCGCCAGCAGCTTGCCGTCCGGGACAGGGGGTGCGAACACCGGGGAGCTGTTTTTT.

The CDR3 coding sequence is TGTGCCAGCAGTTCGAGAGTAGCGGGGGCCAACGTCCTGACTTTC. It is translated as CASSSRVAGANVLTF. V is TRBV28 and J is TRBJ2-6; weak D call: TRBD2 (5 bases). Germline-derived CDR1 and CDR2 are MDHEN and SYDVKM. The CDR3 loop spans 15 amino acids. The V end was cut by 4 bases, the J end by 4 bases, with 11 bases between.

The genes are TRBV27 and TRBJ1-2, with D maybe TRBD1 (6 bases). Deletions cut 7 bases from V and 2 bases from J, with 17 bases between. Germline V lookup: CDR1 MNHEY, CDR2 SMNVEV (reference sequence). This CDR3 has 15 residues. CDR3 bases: TGTGCCAGCAATGGGGGGGCGTCCCTAAACTATGGCTACACCTTC. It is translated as CASNGGASLNYGYTF.

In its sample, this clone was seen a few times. The CDR3 bases are TGCAGCGGGAACGATGGGACAGGGGATTATTTT. Its translation is CSGNDGTGDYF. The chain has TRBV29-1 and TRBJ2-3; 10 bases line up with TRBD1. The ends lost 7 bases at V and 15 bases at J; junction bases unmatched: 10. Per germline, CDR1 SQVTM and CDR2 ANQGSEA. The CDR3 loop spans 11 amino acids.

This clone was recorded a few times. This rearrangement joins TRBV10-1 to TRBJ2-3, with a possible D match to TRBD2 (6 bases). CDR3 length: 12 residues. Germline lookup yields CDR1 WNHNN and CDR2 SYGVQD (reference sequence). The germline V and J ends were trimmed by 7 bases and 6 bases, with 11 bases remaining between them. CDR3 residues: CASTYGGDTQYF. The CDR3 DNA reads TGCGCCAGCACCTATGGGGGGGATACGCAGTATTTT.

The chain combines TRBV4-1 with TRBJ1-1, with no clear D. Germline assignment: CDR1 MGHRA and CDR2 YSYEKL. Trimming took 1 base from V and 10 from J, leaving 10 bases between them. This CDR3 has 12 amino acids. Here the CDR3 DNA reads TGCGCCAGCAGCCAAGGTGGACTAGTAGCTTTCTTT. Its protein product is CASSQGGLVAFF.

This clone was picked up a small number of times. The CDR3 here is CASGRTSSYNEQFF. CDR3 bases: TGTGCCAGCGGTAGGACTAGCTCCTACAATGAGCAGTTCTTC. The chain is built from TRBV6-5 and TRBJ2-1; 7 bases map to TRBD2. Losses at the gene ends were 8 bases for V and 0 bases for J; bases not matched to a gene: 4. Germline assignment: CDR1 MNHEY and CDR2 SVGAGI. CDR3 length: 14 amino acids.

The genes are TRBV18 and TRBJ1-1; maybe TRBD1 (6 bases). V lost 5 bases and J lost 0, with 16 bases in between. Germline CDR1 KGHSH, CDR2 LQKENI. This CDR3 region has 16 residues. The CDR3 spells CASSATQGPMNTEAFF. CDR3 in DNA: TGTGCCAGCTCAGCGACACAGGGCCCCATGAACACTGAAGCTTTCTTT.

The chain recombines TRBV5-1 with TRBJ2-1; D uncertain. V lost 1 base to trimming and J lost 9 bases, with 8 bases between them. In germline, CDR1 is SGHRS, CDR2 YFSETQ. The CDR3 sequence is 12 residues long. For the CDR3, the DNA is TGCGCCAGCAGCTTGATCCTCCGTGAGCAGTTCTTC. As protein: CASSLILREQFF.

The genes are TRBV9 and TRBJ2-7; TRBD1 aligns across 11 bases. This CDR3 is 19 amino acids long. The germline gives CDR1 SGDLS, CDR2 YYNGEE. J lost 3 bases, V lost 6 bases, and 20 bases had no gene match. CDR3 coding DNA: TGTGCCAGCACCGGGTATTGGGACAGGGGGTCCCGTGTGGTCTACGAGCAGTACTTC. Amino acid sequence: CASTGYWDRGSRVVYEQYF.

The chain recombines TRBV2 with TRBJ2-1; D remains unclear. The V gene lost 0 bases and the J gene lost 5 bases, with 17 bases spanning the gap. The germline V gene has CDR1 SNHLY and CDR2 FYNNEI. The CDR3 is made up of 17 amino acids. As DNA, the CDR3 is TGTGCCAGCAGTGAAGCGCTTCGGAGCGTTTCTGACAATGAGCAGTTCTTC. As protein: CASSEALRSVSDNEQFF.

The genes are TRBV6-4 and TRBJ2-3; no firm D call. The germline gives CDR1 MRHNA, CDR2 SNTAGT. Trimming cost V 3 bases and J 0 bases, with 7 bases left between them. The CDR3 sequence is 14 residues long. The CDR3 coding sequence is TGTGCCAGCAGTGATGGCTTAAGCACAGATACGCAGTATTTT. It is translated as CASSDGLSTDTQYF.

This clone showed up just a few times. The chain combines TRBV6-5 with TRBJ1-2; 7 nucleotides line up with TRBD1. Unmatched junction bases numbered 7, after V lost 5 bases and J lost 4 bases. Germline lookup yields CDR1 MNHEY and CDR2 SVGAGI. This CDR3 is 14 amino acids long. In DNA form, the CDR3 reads TGTGCCAGCAGTGTTACAGGGGTTGGCTATGGCTACACCTTC. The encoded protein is CASSVTGVGYGYTF.

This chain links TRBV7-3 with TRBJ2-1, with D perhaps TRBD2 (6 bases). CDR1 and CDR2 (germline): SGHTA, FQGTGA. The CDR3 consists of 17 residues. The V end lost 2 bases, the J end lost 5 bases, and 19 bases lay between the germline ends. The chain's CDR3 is CASSLGGAGPINNEQFF. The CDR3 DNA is TGTGCCAGCAGCTTAGGAGGGGCGGGACCCATAAACAATGAGCAGTTCTTC.

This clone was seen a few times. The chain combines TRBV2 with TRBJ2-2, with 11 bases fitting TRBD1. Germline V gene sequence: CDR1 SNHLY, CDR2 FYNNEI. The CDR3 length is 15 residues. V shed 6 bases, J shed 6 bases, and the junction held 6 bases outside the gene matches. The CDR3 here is CASRRTGGASGELFF. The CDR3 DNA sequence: TGTGCCAGCAGACGGACAGGGGGCGCATCCGGGGAGCTGTTTTTT.

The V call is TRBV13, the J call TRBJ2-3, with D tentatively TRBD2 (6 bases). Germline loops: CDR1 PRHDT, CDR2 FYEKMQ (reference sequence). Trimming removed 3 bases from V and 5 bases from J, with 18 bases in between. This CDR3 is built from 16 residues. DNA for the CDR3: TGTGCCAGCAGCTTTGACGTCGGCGGGACGGGAGATACGCAGTATTTT. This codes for CASSFDVGGTGDTQYF.

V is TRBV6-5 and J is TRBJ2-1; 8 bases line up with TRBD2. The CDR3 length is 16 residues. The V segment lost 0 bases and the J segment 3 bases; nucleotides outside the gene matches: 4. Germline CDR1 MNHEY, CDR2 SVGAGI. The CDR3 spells CASSYSAGVGYNEQFF. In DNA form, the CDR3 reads TGTGCCAGCAGTTACTCAGCGGGAGTTGGCTACAATGAGCAGTTCTTC.

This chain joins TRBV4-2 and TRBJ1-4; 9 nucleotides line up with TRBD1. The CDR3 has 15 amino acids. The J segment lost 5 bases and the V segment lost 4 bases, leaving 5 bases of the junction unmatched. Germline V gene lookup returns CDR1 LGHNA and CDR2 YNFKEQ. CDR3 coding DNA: TGTGCCAGCAGCCCGACCGGGACAGGGAATGAAAAACTGTTTTTT. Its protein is CASSPTGTGNEKLFF.

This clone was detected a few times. This CDR3 is CASRPRSSGNTIYF. Here the CDR3 DNA reads TGTGCCAGCAGGCCAAGGAGCTCTGGAAACACCATATATTTT. This chain connects TRBV6-6 to TRBJ1-3, with no clear D. CDR1 and CDR2 from the germline V gene are MNHNY and SVGAGI (reference sequence). This CDR3 spans 14 amino acids. V was pared by 6 bases and J by 0 bases, with 9 bases between.

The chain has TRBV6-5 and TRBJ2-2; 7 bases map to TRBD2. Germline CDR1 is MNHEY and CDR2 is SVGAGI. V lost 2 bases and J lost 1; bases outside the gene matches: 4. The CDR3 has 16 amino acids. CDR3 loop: CASSYGPSGNTGELFF. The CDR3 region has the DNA TGTGCCAGCAGTTACGGTCCTAGCGGGAACACCGGGGAGCTGTTTTTT.

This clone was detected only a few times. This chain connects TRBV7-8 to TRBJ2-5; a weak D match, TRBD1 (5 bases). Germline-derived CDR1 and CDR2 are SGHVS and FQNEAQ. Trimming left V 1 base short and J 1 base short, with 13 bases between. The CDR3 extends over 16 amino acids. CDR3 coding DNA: TGTGCCAGCAGCTTAGGATCCAGGGCCTTCCAAGAGACCCAGTACTTC. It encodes CASSLGSRAFQETQYF.

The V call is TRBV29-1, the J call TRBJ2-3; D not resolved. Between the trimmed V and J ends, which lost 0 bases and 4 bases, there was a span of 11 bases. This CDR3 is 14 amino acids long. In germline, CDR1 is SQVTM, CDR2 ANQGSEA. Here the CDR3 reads CSVEDGSMPDTQYF. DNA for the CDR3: TGCAGCGTTGAAGACGGGTCGATGCCAGATACGCAGTATTTT.

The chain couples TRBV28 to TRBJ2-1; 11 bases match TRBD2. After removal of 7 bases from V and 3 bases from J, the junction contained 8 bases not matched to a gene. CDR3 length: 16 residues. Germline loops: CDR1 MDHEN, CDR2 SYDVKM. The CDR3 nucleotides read TGTGCCAGCACTGTAAGGGGGACTAGCGGCTACAATGAGCAGTTCTTC. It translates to CASTVRGTSGYNEQFF. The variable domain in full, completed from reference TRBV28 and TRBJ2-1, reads DVKVTQSSRYLVKRTGEKVFLECVQDMDHENMFWYRQDPGLGLRLIYFSYDVKMKEKGDIPEGYSVSREKKERFSLILESASTNQTSMYLCASTVRGTSGYNEQFFGPGTRLTVL.